This TCR beta chain was sequenced during a study of blood T cell repertoires in COVID-19. About the study: Both acute and convalescent COVID-19 samples were obtained from the United States, Italy and Spain. The cDNA or gDNA used as material had been derived from T cells, B-cell-depleted T cells, or PBMCs.

The CDR3 covers 13 residues. The germline V gene has CDR1 SGHAT and CDR2 FQNNGV. V gave up 1 base and J gave up 8 bases, with 11 bases separating them. Authors' methods: Researchers report that nucleated cell counts were estimated from reference gene primer amplification. The repertoire was sequenced with immunoSEQ multiplex PCR; TCRdb's copy has only in-frame clones and lacks some. V and J calls and clone size are those listed in that table; D and trimming were worked out from the DNA. This sample yields about 160,000 clones, of which around 90% are seen a single time; 2% to 3% belongs to the top ten.

The chain has TRBV11-2 and TRBJ1-1, with D possibly matching TRBD1 (5 bases). Material: peripheral blood. This clonotype was sampled from a man aged 18 to 30 with acute or convalescent COVID-19. CDR3 bases: TGTGCCAGCAGCTTAGTCCTAGGGGCCGAAGCTTTCTTT. This sequence encodes CASSLVLGAEAFF.